This T cell receptor beta chain came from a study of blood T cells in healthy people across ages. Next came a second PCR, run for roughly 7 to 12 cycles, which used a sample-barcoded 5' primer along with a J-beta primer mix. MiXCR was run by TCRdb on the 5' RACE reads, yielding one entry per CDR3 protein. In the table there are some 1,800,000 distinct CDR3 sequences, 35% to 50% of which are singletons. The individuals who served as donors were healthy Caucasians living in Russia, aged roughly 6 to 100. Per germline, CDR1 DFQATT and CDR2 SNEGSKA (reference sequence). V shed 0 bases and J 7 bases; nucleotides not matched to a gene: 9. The length of the CDR3 is 16 residues.

V and J are TRBV20-1 and TRBJ1-6, with 7 bases fitting TRBD1. Sample: blood. This TCR came from a human donor in good health. The CDR3 sequence is CSARDPGGQLNSPLHF. CDR3 DNA: TGCAGTGCTAGAGATCCGGGGGGACAGCTAAATTCACCCCTCCACTTT.